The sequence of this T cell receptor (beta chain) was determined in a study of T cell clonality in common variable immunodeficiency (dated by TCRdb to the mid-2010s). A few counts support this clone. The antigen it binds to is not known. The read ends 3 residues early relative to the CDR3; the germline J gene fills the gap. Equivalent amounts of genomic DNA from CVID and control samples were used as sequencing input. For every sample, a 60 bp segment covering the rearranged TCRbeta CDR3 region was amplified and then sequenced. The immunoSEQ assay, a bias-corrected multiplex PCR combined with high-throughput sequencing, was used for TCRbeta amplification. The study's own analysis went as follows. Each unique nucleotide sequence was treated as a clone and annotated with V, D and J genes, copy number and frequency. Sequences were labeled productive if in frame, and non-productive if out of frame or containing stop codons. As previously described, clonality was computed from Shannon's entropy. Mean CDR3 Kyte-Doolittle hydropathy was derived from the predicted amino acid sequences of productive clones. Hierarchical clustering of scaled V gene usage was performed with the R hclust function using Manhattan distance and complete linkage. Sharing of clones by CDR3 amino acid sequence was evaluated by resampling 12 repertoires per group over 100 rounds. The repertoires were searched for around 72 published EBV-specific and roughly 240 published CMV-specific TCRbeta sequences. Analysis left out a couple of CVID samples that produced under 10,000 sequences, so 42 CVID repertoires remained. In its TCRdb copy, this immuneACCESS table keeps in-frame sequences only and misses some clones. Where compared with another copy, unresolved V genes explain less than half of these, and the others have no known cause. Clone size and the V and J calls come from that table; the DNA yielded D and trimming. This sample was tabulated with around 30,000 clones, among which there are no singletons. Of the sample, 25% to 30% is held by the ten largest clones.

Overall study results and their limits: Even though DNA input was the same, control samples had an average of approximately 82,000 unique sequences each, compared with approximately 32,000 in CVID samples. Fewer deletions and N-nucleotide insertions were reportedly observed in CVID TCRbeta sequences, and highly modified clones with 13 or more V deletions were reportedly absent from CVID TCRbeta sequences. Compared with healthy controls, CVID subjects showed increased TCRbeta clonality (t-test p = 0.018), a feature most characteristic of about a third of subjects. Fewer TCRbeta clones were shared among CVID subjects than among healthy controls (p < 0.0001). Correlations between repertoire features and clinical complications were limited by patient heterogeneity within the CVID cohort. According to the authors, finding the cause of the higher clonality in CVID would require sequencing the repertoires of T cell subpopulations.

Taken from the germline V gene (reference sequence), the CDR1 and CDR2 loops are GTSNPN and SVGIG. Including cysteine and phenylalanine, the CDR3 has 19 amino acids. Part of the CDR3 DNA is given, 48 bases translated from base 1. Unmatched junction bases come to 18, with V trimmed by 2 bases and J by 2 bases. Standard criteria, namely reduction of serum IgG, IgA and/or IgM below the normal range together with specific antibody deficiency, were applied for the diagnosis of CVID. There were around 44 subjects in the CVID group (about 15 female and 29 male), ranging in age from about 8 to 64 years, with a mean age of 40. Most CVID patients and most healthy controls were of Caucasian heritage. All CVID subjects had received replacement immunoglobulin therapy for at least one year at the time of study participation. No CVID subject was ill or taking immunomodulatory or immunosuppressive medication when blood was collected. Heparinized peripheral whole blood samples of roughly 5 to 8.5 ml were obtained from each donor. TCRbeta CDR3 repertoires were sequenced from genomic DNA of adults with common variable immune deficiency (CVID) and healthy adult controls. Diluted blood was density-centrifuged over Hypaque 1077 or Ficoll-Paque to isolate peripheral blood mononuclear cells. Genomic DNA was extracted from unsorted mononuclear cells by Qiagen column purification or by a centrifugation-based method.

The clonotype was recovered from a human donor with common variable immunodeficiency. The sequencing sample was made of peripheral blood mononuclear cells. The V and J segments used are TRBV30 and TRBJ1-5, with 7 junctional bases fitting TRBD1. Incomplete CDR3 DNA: TGTGCCTGGAGTCGAACCCATTGGGACAGTCGGGAGGGCAATCAGCCC. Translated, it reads CAWSRTHWDSREGNQP. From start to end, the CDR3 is CAWSRTHWDSREGNQPQHF.